Presented here are 14 T cell receptor beta chains from one specimen sequenced in a study of blood T cell repertoires in COVID-19. The table came from immunoSEQ multiplex PCR; TCRdb's copy has only in-frame clones and leaves some out. The table records a few hundred thousand clones, about 86% of them present only once. The sequencing input was PBMCs or T cells enriched from blood (not recorded which). The receptors were sampled from a man aged 50-60 years who had recovered from COVID-19.

V is TRBV7-2 and J is TRBJ2-5; D is unresolved. CDR1 is SGHTA, CDR2 FQGNSA, per germline. V lost 2 bases and J 1 base, leaving 11 bases between the germline ends. The CDR3 consists of 15 residues. This CDR3 reads CASSLLGMLQETQYF. CDR3 sequence (DNA): TGTGCCAGCAGCTTACTTGGCATGCTCCAAGAGACCCAGTACTTC.

The CDR3 is CSLLDRDPKETQYF. The CDR3 nucleotides are TGCAGCTTGTTAGACAGGGACCCAAAAGAGACCCAGTACTTC. The V call is TRBV29-1, the J call TRBJ2-5, with TRBD1 matching over 7 bases. J gave up 3 bases and V 8 bases, and 12 bases lay outside the gene matches. The CDR3 has 14 residues. Germline V gene sequence: CDR1 SQVTM, CDR2 ANQGSEA.

The gene calls are TRBV15 and TRBJ2-2, with 9 bases that match TRBD2. Losses at the gene ends were 9 bases for V and 7 bases for J; bases not matched to a gene: 9. The CDR3 is made up of 14 amino acids. Germline V gene data show CDR1 as LNHNV and CDR2 as YYDKDF (reference sequence). The CDR3, as DNA: TGTGCCACAACACGGCGGGAGGGGGTCGGGGAGCTGTTTTTT. Its protein product is CATTRREGVGELFF.

The J gene is TRBJ2-2, the V gene TRBV2, with D maybe TRBD2 (6 bases). The CDR3 length is 15 residues. Germline-derived CDR1 and CDR2 are SNHLY and FYNNEI. Trimming pared 6 bases from V and 4 bases from J, leaving 15 bases between. The CDR3 region is CASSSSGLFTGELFF. CDR3 nucleotides: TGTGCCAGCAGCTCGTCGGGACTCTTCACCGGGGAGCTGTTTTTT. The variable domain in full, completed from reference TRBV2 and TRBJ2-2, reads EPEVTQTPSHQVTQMGQEVILRCVPISNHLYFYWYRQILGQKVEFLVSFYNNEISEKSEIFDDQFSVERPDGSNFTLKIRSTKLEDSAMYFCASSSSGLFTGELFFGEGSRLTVL.

The chain joins TRBV4-2 to TRBJ1-2; the D gene is possibly TRBD1 (6 bases). Germline V gene sequence: CDR1 LGHNA, CDR2 YNFKEQ. Trimming took 2 bases from V and 0 from J, leaving 16 bases between them. The CDR3 loop spans 17 amino acids. In nucleotides, the CDR3 is TGTGCCAGCAGCCAACCCGAAACGGGGGGCACTAACTATGGCTACACCTTC. It is translated as CASSQPETGGTNYGYTF.

The CDR3, as DNA: TGTGCCAGCAGCTTAGGACTAGCGAGGGCCGGGGAGCTGTTTTTT. Encoded protein: CASSLGLARAGELFF. V usage is TRBV7-2 and J usage is TRBJ2-2; TRBD2 agrees at 8 bases. The CDR3 consists of 15 residues. J gave up 6 bases and V 1 base, and 4 bases lay outside the gene matches. Germline V gives CDR1 SGHTA, CDR2 FQGNSA. The full variable domain, with the rest looked up from reference TRBV7-2 and TRBJ2-2, is GAGVSQSPSNKVTEKGKDVELRCDPISGHTALYWYRQSLGQGLEFLIYFQGNSAPDKSGLPSDRFSAERTGGSVSTLTIQRTQQEDSAVYLCASSLGLARAGELFFGEGSRLTVL.

This chain links TRBV19 with TRBJ1-6, with D possibly being TRBD1 (6 bases). The ends were cut back, 6 bases at V and 4 bases at J, with 16 bases in the middle. Germline V lookup: CDR1 LNHDA, CDR2 SQIVND (reference sequence). This CDR3 contains 16 residues. The CDR3 DNA reads TGTGCCAGTAGGACGAATCGGGACACATATAATTCACCCCTCCACTTT. Encoded protein: CASRTNRDTYNSPLHF.

This chain links TRBV29-1 with TRBJ1-4; D perhaps matches TRBD1 (5 bases). The germline gives CDR1 SQVTM, CDR2 ANQGSEA. The V end lost 1 base, the J end lost 4 bases, and 7 bases lay between the germline ends. CDR3 length: 13 amino acids. CDR3 coding DNA: TGCAGCGTTGAAGGGGGCTATAATGAAAAACTGTTTTTT. Translated, it gives CSVEGGYNEKLFF.

This clone has only a few counts. The V call is TRBV7-8, the J call TRBJ1-2; TRBD1 aligns across 9 bases. The germline gives CDR1 SGHVS, CDR2 FQNEAQ. Trimming removed 2 bases from V and 10 bases from J; junction bases left unmatched: 11. This CDR3 region has 15 residues. DNA for the CDR3: TGTGCCAGCAGCTTACTGGGACAGGGATTGTACGACTACACCTTC. Translated: CASSLLGQGLYDYTF.

This rearrangement joins TRBV9 to TRBJ2-3; D is unclear. This CDR3 spans 16 amino acids. V shed 0 bases and J shed 1 base, with 12 bases lying between them. Germline V lookup: CDR1 SGDLS, CDR2 YYNGEE. The CDR3 bases are TGTGCCAGCAGCGTAGCTGCCATAGTAGGCACAGATACGCAGTATTTT. Translation: CASSVAAIVGTDTQYF.

The V and J genes are TRBV30 and TRBJ2-7, with 10 bases fitting TRBD2. This CDR3 contains 13 residues. Germline-derived CDR1 and CDR2 are GTSNPN and SVGIG (reference sequence). V lost 7 bases and J lost 2; bases outside the gene matches: 5. The CDR3 protein is CAYSGGRTYEQYF. CDR3 nucleotide sequence: TGTGCCTATAGCGGGGGGCGAACCTACGAGCAGTACTTC. The full variable domain, with the rest looked up from reference TRBV30 and TRBJ2-7, is SQTIHQWPATLVQPVGSPLSLECTVEGTSNPNLYWYRQAAGRGLQLLFYSVGIGQISSEVPQNLSASRPQDRQFILSSKKLLLSDSGFYLCAYSGGRTYEQYFGPGTRLTVT.

DNA of the CDR3: TGTGCCAGTAGGAGCGGGGGCACCGGGACAGACTACGAGCAGTACTTC. Its translation: CASRSGGTGTDYEQYF. The V gene is TRBV19, the J gene TRBJ2-7, with D perhaps matching TRBD2 (8 bases). Trimming stripped 6 bases from V and 3 bases from J, with 21 bases between. CDR1 and CDR2 (germline): LNHDA, SQIVND (reference sequence). The CDR3 has 16 residues.

This clone was recorded once. V is TRBV11-3 and J is TRBJ2-3; tentative D call: TRBD1 (6 bases). V was pared by 6 bases and J by 4 bases, with 17 bases between. The CDR3 totals 15 residues. Per germline, CDR1 SGHNT and CDR2 YENEEA. DNA of the CDR3: TGTGCCAGCAGTCCGGGACACCTGAACTCAGATACGCAGTATTTT. It encodes CASSPGHLNSDTQYF.

The genes are TRBV11-3 and TRBJ2-3; 15 bases map to TRBD2. The trim removed 4 bases at V and 5 bases at J, leaving 7 bases unmatched. The CDR3 totals 17 residues. CDR1 and CDR2 (germline): SGHNT, YENEEA. As DNA, the CDR3 is TGTGCCAGCAGCTCCAGGACTAGCGGGAGGGCGGGAGATACGCAGTATTTT. It specifies CASSSRTSGRAGDTQYF.